This note documents a single T cell receptor (beta chain) sequence. The target antigen is unknown. This sample is part of a study of PD-L1 blockade in urothelial cancer. Study context: Atezolizumab therapy began for patients around 2014, dosed at 1,200 mg intravenously every 3 weeks. Among blood samples, the median T cell count was some 140,000. Study-wide results and limits: At the 3-week point, tumor-associated blood clones expanded more in durable-benefit patients.

The time point here: peripheral blood 6 weeks after treatment start. CDR1 and CDR2 (germline): LGHNT, FRNRAP. The CDR3 spans 13 residues. Between the trimmed V and J ends, which lost 3 bases and 4 bases, there was a span of 9 bases. Synthetically made TCR analog templates were put into each PCR as spikes. This table comes from immunoSEQ multiplex PCR, and its TCRdb copy is limited to in-frame clones, with some not included. The table includes 80,000 to 95,000 clones, over 80% detected once. J is TRBJ1-1 and V is TRBV12-5; the D gene is possibly TRBD1 (5 bases). Sequencing used PBMCs, obtained around atezolizumab (anti-PD-L1) treatment. The clonotype comes from a man in his 70s with urothelial cancer. The CDR3 DNA reads as TGTGCTAGTGGTTTTTTGGGGGGCACTGAAGCTTTCTTT. Translation gives CASGFLGGTEAFF.